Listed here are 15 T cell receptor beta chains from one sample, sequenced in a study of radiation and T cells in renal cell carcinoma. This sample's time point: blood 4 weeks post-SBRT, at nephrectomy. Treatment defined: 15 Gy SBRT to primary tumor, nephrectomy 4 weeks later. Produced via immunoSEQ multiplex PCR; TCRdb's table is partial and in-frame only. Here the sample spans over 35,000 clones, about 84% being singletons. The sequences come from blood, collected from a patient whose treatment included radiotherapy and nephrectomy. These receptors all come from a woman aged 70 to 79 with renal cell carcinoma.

This CDR3 reads CASSLTASKGGELFF. The CDR3, as DNA: TGTGCCAGCAGCCTCACAGCGTCGAAAGGGGGGGAGCTGTTTTTT. This chain joins TRBV9 and TRBJ2-2; no firm D call. Germline-derived CDR1 and CDR2 are SGDLS and YYNGEE. V was clipped by 4 bases and J by 8 bases, with 18 bases between them. The CDR3 has 15 residues.

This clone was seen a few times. The chain's CDR3 is CASSSKQGAFVPDTQYF. The CDR3 nucleotides are TGTGCCAGCAGTTCTAAACAGGGGGCGTTTGTTCCAGATACGCAGTATTTT. V is TRBV5-4 and J is TRBJ2-3; 9 bases agree with TRBD1. Germline values: CDR1 SGHNT, CDR2 YYREEE (reference sequence). The ends lost 5 bases at V and 4 bases at J; junction bases unmatched: 14. The CDR3 contains 17 residues.

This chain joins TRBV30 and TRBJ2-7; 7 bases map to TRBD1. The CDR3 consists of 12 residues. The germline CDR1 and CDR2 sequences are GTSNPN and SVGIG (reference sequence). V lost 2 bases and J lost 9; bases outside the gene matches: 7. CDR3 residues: CAWSLPGTVQYF. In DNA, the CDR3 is TGTGCCTGGAGTCTTCCAGGGACAGTGCAGTACTTC.

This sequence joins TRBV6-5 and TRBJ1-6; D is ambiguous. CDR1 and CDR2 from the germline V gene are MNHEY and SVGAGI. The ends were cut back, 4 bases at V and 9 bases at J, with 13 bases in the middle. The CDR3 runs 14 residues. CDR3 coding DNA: TGTGCCAGCAGTTCAGAGATATCGGCTTCACCCCTCCACTTT. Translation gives CASSSEISASPLHF.

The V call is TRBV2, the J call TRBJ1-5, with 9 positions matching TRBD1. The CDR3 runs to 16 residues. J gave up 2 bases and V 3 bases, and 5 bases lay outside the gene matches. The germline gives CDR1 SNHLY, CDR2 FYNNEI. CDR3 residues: CASSETQGAGNQPQHF. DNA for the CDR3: TGTGCCAGCAGTGAGACACAGGGGGCCGGCAATCAGCCCCAGCATTTT.

For the CDR3, the DNA is TGCGCCAGCAGTGAGTCTGTGGATACGCAGTATTTT. It encodes CASSESVDTQYF. V usage is TRBV10-2 and J usage is TRBJ2-3, with D unclear. The germline V gene encodes CDR1 WSHSY and CDR2 SAAADI. There are 12 residues in the CDR3. V lost 0 bases and J 6 bases, leaving 4 bases between the germline ends.

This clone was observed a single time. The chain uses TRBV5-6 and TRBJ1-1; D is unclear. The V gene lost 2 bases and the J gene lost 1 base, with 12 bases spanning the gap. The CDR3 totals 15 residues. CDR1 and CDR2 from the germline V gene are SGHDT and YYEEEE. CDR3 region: CASSFNWVSNTEAFF. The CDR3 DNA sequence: TGTGCCAGCAGCTTTAATTGGGTATCGAACACTGAAGCTTTCTTT.

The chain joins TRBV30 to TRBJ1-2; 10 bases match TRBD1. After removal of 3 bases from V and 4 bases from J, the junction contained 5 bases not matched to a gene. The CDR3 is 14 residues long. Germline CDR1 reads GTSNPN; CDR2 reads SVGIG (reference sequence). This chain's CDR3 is CAWSRDRGGYGYTF. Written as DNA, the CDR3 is TGTGCCTGGAGCCGGGACAGGGGTGGCTATGGCTACACCTTC.

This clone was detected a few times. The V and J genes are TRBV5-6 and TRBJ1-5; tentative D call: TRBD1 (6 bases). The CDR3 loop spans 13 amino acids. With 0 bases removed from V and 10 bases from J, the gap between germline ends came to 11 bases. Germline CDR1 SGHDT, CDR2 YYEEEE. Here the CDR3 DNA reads TGTGCCAGCAGCTTGGGACAGGCCTCTCCCCAGCATTTT. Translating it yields CASSLGQASPQHF.

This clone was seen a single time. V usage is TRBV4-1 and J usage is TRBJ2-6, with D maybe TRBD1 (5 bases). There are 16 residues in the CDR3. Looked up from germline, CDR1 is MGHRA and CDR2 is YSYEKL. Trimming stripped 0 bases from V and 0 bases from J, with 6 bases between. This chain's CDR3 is CASSQDRGSGANVLTF. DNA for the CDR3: TGCGCCAGCAGCCAAGATAGGGGCTCTGGGGCCAACGTCCTGACTTTC.

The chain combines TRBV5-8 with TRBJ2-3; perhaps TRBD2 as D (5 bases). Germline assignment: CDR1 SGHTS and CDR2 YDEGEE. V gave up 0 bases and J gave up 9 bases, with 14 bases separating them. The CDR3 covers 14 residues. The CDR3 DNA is TGTGCCAGCAGCTTGGCTGAGCTAGCACGCACGCAGTATTTT. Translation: CASSLAELARTQYF.

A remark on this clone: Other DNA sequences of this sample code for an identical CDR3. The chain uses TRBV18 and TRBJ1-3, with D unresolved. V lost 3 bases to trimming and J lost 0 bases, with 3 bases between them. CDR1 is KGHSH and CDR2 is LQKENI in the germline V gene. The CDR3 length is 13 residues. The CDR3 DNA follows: TGTGCCAGCTCACCCACCTCTGGAAACACCATATATTTT. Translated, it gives CASSPTSGNTIYF.

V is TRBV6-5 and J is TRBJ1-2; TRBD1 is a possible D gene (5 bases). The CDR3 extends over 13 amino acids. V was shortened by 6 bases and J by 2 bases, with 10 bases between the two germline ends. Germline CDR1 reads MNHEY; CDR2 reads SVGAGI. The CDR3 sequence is CASRTGGNYGYTF. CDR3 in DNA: TGTGCCAGCAGAACGGGGGGGAACTATGGCTACACCTTC.

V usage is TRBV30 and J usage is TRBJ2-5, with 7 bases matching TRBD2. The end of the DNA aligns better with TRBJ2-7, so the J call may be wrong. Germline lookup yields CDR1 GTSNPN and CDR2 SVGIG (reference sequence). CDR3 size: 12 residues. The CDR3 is CAGGRGAYEQYF. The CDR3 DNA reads TGTGCCGGGGGGAGGGGAGCCTACGAGCAGTACTTC.

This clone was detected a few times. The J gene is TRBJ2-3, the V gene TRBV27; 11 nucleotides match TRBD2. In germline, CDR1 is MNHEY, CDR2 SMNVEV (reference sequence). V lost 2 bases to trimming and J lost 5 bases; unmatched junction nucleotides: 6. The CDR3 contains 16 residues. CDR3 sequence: CASSLIAGGPVDTQYF. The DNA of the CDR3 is TGTGCCAGCAGTTTAATAGCGGGGGGGCCGGTAGATACGCAGTATTTT.